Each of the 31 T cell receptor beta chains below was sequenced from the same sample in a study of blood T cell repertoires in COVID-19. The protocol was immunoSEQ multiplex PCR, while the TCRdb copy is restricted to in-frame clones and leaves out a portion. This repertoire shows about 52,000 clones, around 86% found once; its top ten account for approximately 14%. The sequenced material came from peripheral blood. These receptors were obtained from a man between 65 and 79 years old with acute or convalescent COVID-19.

CDR3 sequence: CASSTSQGLSGGYTF. The CDR3 DNA reads TGTGCCAGCAGTACCTCACAGGGTTTATCTGGTGGCTACACCTTC. The chain is built from TRBV28 and TRBJ1-2; a possible D gene is TRBD1 (6 bases). Trimming shortened V by 5 bases and J by 7 bases, and 20 bases separated the two germline ends. The germline CDR1 and CDR2 sequences are MDHEN and SYDVKM. The CDR3 sequence is 15 residues long.

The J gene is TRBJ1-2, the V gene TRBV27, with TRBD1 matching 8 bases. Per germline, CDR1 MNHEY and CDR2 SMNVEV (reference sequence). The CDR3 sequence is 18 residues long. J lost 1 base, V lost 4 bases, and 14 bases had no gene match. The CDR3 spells CASSSRQGFLPLNYGYTF. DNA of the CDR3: TGTGCCAGCAGTTCAAGACAGGGGTTCCTCCCCCTTAACTATGGCTACACCTTC.

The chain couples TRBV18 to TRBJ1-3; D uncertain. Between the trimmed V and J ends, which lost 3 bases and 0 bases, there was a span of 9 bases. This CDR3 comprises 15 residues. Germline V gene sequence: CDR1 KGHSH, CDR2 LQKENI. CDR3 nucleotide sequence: TGTGCCAGCTCACCCCAACAGAACTCTGGAAACACCATATATTTT. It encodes CASSPQQNSGNTIYF.

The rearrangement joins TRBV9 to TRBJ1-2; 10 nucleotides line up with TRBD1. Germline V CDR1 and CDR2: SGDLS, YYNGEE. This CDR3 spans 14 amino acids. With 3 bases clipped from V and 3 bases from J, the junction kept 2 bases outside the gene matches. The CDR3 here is CASSAGQGDYGYTF. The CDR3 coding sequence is TGTGCCAGCAGCGCCGGACAGGGGGACTATGGCTACACCTTC.

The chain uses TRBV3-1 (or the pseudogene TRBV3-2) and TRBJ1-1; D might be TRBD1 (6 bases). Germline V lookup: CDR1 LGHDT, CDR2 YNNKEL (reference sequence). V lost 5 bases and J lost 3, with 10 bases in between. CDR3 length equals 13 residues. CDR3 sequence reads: CASSLNRDTEAFF. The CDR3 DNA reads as TGTGCCAGCAGCTTAAACAGGGACACTGAAGCTTTCTTT.

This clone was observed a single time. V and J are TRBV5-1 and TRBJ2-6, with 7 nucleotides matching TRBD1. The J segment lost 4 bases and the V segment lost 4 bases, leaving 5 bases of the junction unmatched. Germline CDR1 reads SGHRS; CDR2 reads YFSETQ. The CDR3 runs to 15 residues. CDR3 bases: TGCGCCAGCAGCCAGACAGGGATCGGGGCCAACGTCCTGACTTTC. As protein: CASSQTGIGANVLTF.

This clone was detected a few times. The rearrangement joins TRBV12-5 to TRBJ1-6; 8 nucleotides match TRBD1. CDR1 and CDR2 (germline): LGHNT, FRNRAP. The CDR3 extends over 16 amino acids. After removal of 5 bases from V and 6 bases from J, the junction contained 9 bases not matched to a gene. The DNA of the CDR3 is TGTGCTAGTGGTCCCCCCTACAGGGGGAGTAATTCACCCCTCCACTTT. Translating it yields CASGPPYRGSNSPLHF. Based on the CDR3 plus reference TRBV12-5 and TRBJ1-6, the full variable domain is DARVTQTPRHKVTEMGQEVTMRCQPILGHNTVFWYRQTMMQGLELLAYFRNRAPLDDSGMPKDRFSAEMPDATLATLKIQPSEPRDSAVYFCASGPPYRGSNSPLHFGNGTRLTVT.

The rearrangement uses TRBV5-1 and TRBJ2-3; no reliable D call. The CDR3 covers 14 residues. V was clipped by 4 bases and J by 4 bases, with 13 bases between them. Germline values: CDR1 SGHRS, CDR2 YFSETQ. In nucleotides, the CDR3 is TGCGCCAGCAGCCAGCTAGGTTTCCCAGATACGCAGTATTTT. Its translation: CASSQLGFPDTQYF.

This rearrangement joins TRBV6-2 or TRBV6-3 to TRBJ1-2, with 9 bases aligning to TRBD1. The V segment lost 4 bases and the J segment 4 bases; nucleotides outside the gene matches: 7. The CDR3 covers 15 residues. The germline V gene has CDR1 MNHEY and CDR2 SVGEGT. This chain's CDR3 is CASSSWTGEAYGYTF. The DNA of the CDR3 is TGTGCCAGCAGTTCCTGGACAGGGGAGGCCTATGGCTACACCTTC.

The CDR3 DNA reads as TGTGCCAGCAGCTTAAGGCTAGCGGGAGTCAGTCGCAATGAGCAGTTCTTC. This translates into CASSLRLAGVSRNEQFF. The chain has TRBV7-2 and TRBJ2-1; 10 positions agree with TRBD2. The CDR3 sequence is 17 residues long. Unmatched junction bases numbered 10, after V lost 2 bases and J lost 6 bases. CDR1 SGHTA and CDR2 FQGNSA come from the germline V gene.

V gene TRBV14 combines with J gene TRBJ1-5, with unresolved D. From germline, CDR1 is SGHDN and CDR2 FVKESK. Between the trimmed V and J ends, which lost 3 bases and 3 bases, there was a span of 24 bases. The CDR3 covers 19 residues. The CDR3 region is CASSHYLGEAGSNNQPQHF. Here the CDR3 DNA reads TGTGCCAGCAGCCACTATCTCGGCGAGGCGGGTTCGAACAATCAGCCCCAGCATTTT.

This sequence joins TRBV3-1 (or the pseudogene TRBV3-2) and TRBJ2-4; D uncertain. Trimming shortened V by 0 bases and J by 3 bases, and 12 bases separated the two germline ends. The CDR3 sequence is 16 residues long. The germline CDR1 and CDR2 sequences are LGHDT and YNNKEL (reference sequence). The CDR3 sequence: CASSQEQTPFKNIQYF. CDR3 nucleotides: TGTGCCAGCAGCCAAGAGCAGACACCATTCAAAAACATTCAGTACTTC.

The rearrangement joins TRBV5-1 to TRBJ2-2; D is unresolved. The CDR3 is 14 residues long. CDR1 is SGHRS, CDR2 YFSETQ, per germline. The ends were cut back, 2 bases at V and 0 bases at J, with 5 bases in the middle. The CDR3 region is CASSLSSNTGELFF. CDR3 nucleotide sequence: TGCGCCAGCAGCTTATCATCGAACACCGGGGAGCTGTTTTTT.

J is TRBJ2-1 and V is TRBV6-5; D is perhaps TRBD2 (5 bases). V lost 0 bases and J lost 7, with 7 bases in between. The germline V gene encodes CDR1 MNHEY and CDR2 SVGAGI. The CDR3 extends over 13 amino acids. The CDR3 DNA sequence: TGTGCCAGCAGTTACTCGAGGACTAATGAGCAGTTCTTC. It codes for CASSYSRTNEQFF.

CDR3 coding DNA: TGTGCCAGCAGCTTGGTTACAGGGGTCCGATCACCCCTCCACTTT. Its protein product is CASSLVTGVRSPLHF. The chain employs TRBV5-4 and TRBJ1-6; the match to TRBD1 covers 7 bases. Germline CDR1 is SGHNT and CDR2 is YYREEE (reference sequence). The CDR3 sequence is 15 residues long. V dropped 0 bases and J dropped 10; count of bases not matched to a gene: 7.

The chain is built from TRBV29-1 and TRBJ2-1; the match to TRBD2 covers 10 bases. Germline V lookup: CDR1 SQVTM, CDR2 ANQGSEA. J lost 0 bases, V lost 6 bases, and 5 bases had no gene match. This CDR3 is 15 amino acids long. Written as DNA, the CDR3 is TGCAGCGTAACCAGACTAGCGGGCTCCTACAATGAGCAGTTCTTC. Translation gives CSVTRLAGSYNEQFF.

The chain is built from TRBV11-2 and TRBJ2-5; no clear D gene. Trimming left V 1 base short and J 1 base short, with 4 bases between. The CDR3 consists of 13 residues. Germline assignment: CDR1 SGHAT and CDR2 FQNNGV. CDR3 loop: CASSLAIQETQYF. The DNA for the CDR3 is TGTGCCAGCAGCTTAGCTATCCAAGAGACCCAGTACTTC.

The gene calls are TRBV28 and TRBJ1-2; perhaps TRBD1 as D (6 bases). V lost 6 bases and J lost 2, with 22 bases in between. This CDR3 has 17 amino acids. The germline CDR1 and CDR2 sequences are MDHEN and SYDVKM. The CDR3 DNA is TGTGCCAGCAGCACCCCCGCAGGGGTCCCTTTAAACTATGGCTACACCTTC. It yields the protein CASSTPAGVPLNYGYTF.

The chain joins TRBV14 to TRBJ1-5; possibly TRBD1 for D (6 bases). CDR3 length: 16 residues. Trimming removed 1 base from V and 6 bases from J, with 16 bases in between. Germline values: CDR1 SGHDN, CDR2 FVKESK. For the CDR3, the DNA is TGTGCCAGCAGCCAAGCCGAAGGGGGAGCCGGTCAGCCCCAGCATTTT. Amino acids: CASSQAEGGAGQPQHF.

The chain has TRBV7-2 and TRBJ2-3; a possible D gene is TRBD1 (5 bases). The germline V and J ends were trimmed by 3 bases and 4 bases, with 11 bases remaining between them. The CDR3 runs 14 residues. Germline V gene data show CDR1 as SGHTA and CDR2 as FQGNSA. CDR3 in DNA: TGTGCCAGCAGCTTCTCAGGGCGCCCAGATACGCAGTATTTT. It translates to CASSFSGRPDTQYF.

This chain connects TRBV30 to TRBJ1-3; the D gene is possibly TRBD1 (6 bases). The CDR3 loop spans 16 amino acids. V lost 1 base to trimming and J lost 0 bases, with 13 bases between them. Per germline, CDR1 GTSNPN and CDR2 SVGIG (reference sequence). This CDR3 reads CAWSANRASSGNTIYF. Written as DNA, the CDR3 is TGTGCCTGGAGTGCCAACAGGGCGAGCTCTGGAAACACCATATATTTT.

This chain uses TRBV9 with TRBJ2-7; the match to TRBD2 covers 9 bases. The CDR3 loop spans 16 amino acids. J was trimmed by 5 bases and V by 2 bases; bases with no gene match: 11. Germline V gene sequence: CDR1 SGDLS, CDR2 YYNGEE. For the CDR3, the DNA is TGTGCCAGCAGCGTGTGGTTGGGCGGGAGGGCCAACGAGCAGTACTTC. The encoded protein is CASSVWLGGRANEQYF.

CDR3 sequence (DNA): TGTGCCACCAGCAGAGATTGGGGCGCTCAGCCCCAGCATTTT. Translated, it gives CATSRDWGAQPQHF. The chain recombines TRBV15 with TRBJ1-5, with D tentatively TRBD1 (5 bases). This CDR3 spans 14 amino acids. Germline CDR1 LNHNV, CDR2 YYDKDF (reference sequence). V lost 0 bases, J lost 6 bases, and 9 bases lay in between.

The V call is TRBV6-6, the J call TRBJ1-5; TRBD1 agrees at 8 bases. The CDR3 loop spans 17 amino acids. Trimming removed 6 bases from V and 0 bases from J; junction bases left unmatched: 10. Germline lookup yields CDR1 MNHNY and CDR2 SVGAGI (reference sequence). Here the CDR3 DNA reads TGTGCCAGCAGACGAACCGGACAGGGCTATAGCAATCAGCCCCAGCATTTT. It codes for CASRRTGQGYSNQPQHF.

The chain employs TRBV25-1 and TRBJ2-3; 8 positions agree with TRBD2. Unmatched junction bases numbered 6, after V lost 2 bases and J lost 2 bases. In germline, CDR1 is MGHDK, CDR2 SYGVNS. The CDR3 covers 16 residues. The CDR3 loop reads CASSEKAGGLTDTQYF. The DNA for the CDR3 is TGTGCCAGCAGTGAAAAGGCGGGGGGCCTCACAGATACGCAGTATTTT.

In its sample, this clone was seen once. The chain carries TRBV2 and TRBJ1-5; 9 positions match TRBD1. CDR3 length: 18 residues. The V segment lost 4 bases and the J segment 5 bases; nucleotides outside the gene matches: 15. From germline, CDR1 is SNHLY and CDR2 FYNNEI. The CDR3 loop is CASSGVPGQGRRYQPQHF. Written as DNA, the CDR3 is TGTGCCAGCAGTGGAGTCCCGGGACAGGGACGCAGATATCAGCCCCAGCATTTT.

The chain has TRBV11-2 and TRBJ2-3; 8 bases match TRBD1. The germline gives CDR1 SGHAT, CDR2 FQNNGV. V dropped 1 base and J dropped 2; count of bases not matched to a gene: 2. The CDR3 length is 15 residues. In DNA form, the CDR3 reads TGTGCCAGCAGCTTAGGGACAGGGAACACAGATACGCAGTATTTT. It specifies CASSLGTGNTDTQYF.

CDR3 sequence (DNA): TGCGCCAGCAGCTTGAATTTGGGGGCGAATGAAAAACTGTTTTTT. Amino acids: CASSLNLGANEKLFF. The chain recombines TRBV5-1 with TRBJ1-4, with D possibly TRBD1 on 6 matching bases. Germline CDR1 reads SGHRS; CDR2 reads YFSETQ. The CDR3 sequence is 15 residues long. V gave up 1 base and J gave up 5 bases, with 12 bases separating them.

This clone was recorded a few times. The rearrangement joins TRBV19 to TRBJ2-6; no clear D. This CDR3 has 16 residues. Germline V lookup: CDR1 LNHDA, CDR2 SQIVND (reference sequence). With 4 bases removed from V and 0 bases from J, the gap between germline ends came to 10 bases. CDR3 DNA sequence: TGTGCCAGTAGTAACCTAATAAGCTCTGGGGCCAACGTCCTGACTTTC. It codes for CASSNLISSGANVLTF.

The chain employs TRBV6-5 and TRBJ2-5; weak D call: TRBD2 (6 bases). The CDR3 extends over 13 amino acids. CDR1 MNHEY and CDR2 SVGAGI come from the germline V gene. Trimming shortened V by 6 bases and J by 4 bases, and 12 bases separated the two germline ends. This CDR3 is CASRTGGPETQYF. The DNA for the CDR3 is TGTGCCAGCAGGACTGGAGGGCCAGAGACCCAGTACTTC.

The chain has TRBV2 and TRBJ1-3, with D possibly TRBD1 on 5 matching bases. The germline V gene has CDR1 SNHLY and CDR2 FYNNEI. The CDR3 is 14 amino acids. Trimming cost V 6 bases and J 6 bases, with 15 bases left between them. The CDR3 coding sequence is TGTGCCAGCAGCGGGGGGTCGGCAGAAAACACCATATATTTT. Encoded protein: CASSGGSAENTIYF.